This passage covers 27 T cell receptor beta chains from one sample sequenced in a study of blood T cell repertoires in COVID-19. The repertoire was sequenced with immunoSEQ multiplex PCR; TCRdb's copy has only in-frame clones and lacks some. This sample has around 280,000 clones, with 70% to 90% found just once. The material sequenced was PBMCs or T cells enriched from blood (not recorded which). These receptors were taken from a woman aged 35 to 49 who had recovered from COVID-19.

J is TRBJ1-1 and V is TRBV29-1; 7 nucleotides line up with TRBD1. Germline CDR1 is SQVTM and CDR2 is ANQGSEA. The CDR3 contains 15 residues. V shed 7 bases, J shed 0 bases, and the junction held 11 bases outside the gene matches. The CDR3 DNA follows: TGCAGCGGGCAGGACAGGACGACACTGAACACTGAAGCTTTCTTT. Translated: CSGQDRTTLNTEAFF.

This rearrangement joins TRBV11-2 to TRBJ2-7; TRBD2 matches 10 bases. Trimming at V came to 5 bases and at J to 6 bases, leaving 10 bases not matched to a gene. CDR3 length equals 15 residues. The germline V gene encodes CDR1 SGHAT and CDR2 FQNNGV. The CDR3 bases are TGTGCCAGCAGCCTCCGTTCTAGCGGGAGACTCGAGCAGTACTTC. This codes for CASSLRSSGRLEQYF. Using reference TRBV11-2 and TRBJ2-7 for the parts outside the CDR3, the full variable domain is EAGVAQSPRYKIIEKRQSVAFWCNPISGHATLYWYQQILGQGPKLLIQFQNNGVVDDSQLPKDRFSAERLKGVDSTLKIQPAKLEDSAVYLCASSLRSSGRLEQYFGPGTRLTVT.

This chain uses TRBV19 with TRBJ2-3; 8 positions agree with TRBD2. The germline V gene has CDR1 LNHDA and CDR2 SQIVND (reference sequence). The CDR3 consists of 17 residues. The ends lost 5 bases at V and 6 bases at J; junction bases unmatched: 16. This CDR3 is CASSSLFPGLGGDTQYF. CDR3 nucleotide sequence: TGTGCCAGTAGTTCGCTGTTCCCGGGACTAGGAGGTGATACGCAGTATTTT.

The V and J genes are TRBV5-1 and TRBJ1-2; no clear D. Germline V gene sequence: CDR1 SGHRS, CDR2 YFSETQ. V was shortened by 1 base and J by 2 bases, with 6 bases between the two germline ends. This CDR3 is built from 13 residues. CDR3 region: CASSLQVNYGYTF. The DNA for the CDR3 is TGCGCCAGCAGCTTGCAGGTGAACTATGGCTACACCTTC.

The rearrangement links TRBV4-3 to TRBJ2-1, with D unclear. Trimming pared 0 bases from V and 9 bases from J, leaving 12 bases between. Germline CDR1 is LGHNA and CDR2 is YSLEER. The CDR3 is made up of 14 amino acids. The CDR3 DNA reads TGCGCCAGCAGCCAAGATAGTGGTCCGAGTGAGCAGTTCTTC. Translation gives CASSQDSGPSEQFF.

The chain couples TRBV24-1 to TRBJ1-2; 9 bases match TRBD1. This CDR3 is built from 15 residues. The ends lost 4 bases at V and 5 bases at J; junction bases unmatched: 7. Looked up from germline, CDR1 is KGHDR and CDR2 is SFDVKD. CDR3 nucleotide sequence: TGTGCCACCAGTGAGACCGGGACAGGGACGTATGGCTACACCTTC. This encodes CATSETGTGTYGYTF.

CDR3 loop: CASSLGLASYNEQFF. The CDR3 bases are TGTGCCAGCAGCTTGGGACTAGCGTCCTACAATGAGCAGTTCTTC. The chain couples TRBV7-3 to TRBJ2-1, with 10 positions matching TRBD2. Germline V gene data show CDR1 as SGHTA and CDR2 as FQGTGA. CDR3 length: 15 amino acids. The ends lost 3 bases at V and 1 base at J; junction bases unmatched: 0.

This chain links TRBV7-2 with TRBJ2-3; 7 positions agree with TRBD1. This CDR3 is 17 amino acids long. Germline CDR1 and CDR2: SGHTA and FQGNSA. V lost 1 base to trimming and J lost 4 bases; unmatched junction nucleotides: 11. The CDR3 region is CASSLEGIQGLSDTQYF. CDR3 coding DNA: TGTGCCAGCAGCTTAGAGGGGATACAGGGGTTGTCAGATACGCAGTATTTT.

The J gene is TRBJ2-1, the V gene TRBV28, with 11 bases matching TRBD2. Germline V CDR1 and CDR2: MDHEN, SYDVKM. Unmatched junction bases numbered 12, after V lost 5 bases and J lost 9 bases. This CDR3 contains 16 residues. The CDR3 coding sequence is TGTGCCAGCAGTGCGCCGGGACTAGCGGTGGGGGGTGAGCAGTTCTTC. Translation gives CASSAPGLAVGGEQFF.

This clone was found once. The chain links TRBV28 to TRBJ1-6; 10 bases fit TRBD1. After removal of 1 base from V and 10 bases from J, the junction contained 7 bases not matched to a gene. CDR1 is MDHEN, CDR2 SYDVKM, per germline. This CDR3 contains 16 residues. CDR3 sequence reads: CASSLLGTGAGSPLHF. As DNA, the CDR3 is TGTGCCAGCAGTTTATTAGGGACAGGGGCAGGCTCACCCCTCCACTTT.

DNA for the CDR3: TGCGCCAGCAGCCAAGACTGGGACAGGGGGCAGAGGAACACCTTC. This codes for CASSQDWDRGQRNTF. The rearrangement links TRBV4-3 to TRBJ1-2; 12 nucleotides align to TRBD1. CDR1 is LGHNA and CDR2 is YSLEER in the germline V gene. This CDR3 is 15 amino acids long. The junction had 8 bases not matched to a gene; V was cut back by 0 bases and J by 12 bases.

The chain's CDR3 is CASSPGGTQYF. The CDR3 DNA follows: TGTGCCAGCAGCCCTGGGGGGACGCAGTATTTT. The chain uses TRBV12-3 or TRBV12-4 and TRBJ2-3; D possibly corresponds to TRBD2 (6 bases). CDR3 length: 11 amino acids. V was clipped by 6 bases and J by 9 bases, with 10 bases between them.

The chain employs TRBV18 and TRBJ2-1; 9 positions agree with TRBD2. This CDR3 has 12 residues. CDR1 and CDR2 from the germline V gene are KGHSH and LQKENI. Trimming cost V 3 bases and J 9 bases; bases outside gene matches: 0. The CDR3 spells CASSPSGSEQFF. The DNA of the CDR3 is TGTGCCAGCTCACCTAGCGGGAGTGAGCAGTTCTTC. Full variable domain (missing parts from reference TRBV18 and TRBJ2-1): NAGVMQNPRHLVRRRGQEARLRCSPMKGHSHVYWYRQLPEEGLKFMVYLQKENIIDESGMPKERFSAEFPKEGPSILRIQQVVRGDSAAYFCASSPSGSEQFFGPGTRLTVL.

DNA of the CDR3: TGTGCCACCGACGAGGATAGCAATCAGCCCCAGCATTTT. Its translation is CATDEDSNQPQHF. The chain recombines TRBV7-2 with TRBJ1-5; D gene uncertain. The CDR3 sequence is 13 residues long. CDR1 SGHTA and CDR2 FQGNSA come from the germline V gene. Trimming left V 10 bases short and J 0 bases short, with 10 bases between.

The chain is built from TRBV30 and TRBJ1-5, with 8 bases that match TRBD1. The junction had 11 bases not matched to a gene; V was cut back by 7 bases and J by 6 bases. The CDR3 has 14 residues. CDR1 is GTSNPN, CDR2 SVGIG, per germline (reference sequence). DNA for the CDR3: TGTGCCTCTAGTGGGGCAGGGGGCGTTCAGCCCCAGCATTTT. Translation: CASSGAGGVQPQHF.

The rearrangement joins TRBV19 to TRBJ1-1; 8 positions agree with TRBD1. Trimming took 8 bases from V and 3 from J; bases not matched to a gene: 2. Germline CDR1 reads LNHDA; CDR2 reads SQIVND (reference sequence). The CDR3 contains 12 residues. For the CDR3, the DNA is TGTGCCAGTCGGGACAGGCACACTGAAGCTTTCTTT. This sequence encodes CASRDRHTEAFF.

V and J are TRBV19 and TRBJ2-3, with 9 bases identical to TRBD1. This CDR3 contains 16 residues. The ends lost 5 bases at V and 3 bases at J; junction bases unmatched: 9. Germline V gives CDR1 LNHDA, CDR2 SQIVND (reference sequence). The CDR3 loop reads CASSASGTGRTDTQYF. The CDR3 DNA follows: TGTGCCAGTAGTGCTTCCGGGACAGGGCGGACAGATACGCAGTATTTT.

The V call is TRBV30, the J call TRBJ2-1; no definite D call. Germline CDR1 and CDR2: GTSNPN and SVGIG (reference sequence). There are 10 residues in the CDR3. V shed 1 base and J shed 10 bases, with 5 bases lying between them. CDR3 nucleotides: TGTGCCTGGAGTGGCGGAGAGCAGTTCTTC. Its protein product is CAWSGGEQFF.

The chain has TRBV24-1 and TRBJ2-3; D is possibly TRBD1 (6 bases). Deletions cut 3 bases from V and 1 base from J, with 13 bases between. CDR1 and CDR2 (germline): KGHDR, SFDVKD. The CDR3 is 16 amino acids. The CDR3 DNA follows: TGTGCCACCAGTGATACCAGGGGTGAGGGCACAGATACGCAGTATTTT. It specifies CATSDTRGEGTDTQYF.

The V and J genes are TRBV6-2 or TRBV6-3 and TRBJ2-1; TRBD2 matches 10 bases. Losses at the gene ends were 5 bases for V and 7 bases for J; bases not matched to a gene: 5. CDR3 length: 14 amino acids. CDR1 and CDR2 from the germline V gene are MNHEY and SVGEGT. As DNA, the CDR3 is TGTGCCAGCAGTCCGGGACTAGCGCGGAATGAGCAGTTCTTC. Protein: CASSPGLARNEQFF.

CDR3 nucleotide sequence: TGTGCCAGCAGTCGACGACAGGGTGGAGAGACCCAGTACTTC. Translated: CASSRRQGGETQYF. The rearrangement joins TRBV7-9 to TRBJ2-5, with 7 positions matching TRBD1. Germline V lookup: CDR1 SEHNR, CDR2 FQNEAQ (reference sequence). The CDR3 is 14 residues long. V lost 6 bases to trimming and J lost 4 bases; unmatched junction nucleotides: 8.

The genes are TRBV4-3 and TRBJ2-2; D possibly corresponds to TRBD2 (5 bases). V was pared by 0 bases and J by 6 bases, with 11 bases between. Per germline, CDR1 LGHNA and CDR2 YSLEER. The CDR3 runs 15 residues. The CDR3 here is CASSQDPLAPGELFF. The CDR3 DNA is TGCGCCAGCAGCCAAGATCCCCTAGCTCCCGGGGAGCTGTTTTTT.

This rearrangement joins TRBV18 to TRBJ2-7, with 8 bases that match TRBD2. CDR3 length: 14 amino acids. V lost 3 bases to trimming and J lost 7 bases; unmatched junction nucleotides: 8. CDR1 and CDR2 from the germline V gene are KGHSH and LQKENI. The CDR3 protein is CASSPGGRSGEQYF. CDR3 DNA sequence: TGTGCCAGCTCACCGGGCGGGAGGTCTGGTGAGCAGTACTTC. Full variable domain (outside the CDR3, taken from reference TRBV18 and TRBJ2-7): NAGVMQNPRHLVRRRGQEARLRCSPMKGHSHVYWYRQLPEEGLKFMVYLQKENIIDESGMPKERFSAEFPKEGPSILRIQQVVRGDSAAYFCASSPGGRSGEQYFGPGTRLTVT.

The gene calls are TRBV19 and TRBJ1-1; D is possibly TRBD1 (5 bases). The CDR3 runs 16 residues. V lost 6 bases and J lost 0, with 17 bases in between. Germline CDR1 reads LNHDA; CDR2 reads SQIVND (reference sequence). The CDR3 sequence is CASSPLGGDLNTEAFF. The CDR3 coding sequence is TGTGCCAGTAGCCCCCTGGGTGGGGACTTGAACACTGAAGCTTTCTTT.

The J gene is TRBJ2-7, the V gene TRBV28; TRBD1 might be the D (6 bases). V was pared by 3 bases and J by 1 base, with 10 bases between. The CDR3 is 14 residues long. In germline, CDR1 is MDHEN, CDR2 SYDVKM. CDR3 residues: CASSLAGESYEQYF. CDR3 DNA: TGTGCCAGCAGTTTGGCAGGGGAATCCTACGAGCAGTACTTC.

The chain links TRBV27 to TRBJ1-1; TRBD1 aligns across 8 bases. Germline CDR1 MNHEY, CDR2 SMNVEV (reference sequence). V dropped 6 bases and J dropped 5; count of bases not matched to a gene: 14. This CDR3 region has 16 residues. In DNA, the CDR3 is TGTGCCAGCAGCCCCGCGCCCCAGGGGGCGCGGACTGAAGCTTTCTTT. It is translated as CASSPAPQGARTEAFF.

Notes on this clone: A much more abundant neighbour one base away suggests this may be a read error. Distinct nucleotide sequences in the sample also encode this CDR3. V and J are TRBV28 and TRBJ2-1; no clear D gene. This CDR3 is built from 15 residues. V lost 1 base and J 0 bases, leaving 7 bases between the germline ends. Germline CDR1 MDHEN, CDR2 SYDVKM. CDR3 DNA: TGTGCCAGCAGTTTATCGGGTAGCTCCTACAATGAGCAGTTCTTC. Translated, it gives CASSLSGSSYNEQFF.